This entry lists 16 T cell receptor beta chains sequenced from one sample in a study of cytomegalovirus exposure and HLA in healthy donors. The PCR made use of 60 Vbeta and 13 Jbeta primers. Generated by immunoSEQ multiplex PCR, the TCRdb table keeps only in-frame clones and is missing some. The sample carries some 200,000 clones, approximately 84% recorded once. Sequenced: PBMCs. Source of these receptors: a woman between 50 and 59 years old in good health and CMV-seropositive.

The table lists this clone with a few counts. The chain has TRBV13 and TRBJ1-1; D is possibly TRBD1 (6 bases). V was clipped by 5 bases and J by 4 bases, with 11 bases between them. The CDR3 is 13 amino acids. Per germline, CDR1 PRHDT and CDR2 FYEKMQ (reference sequence). CDR3 bases: TGTGCCAGCAGCCCAGGGGTCGTCACTGAAGCTTTCTTT. This encodes CASSPGVVTEAFF.

The chain joins TRBV5-1 to TRBJ1-1, with D tentatively TRBD1 (5 bases). Trimming pared 2 bases from V and 1 base from J, leaving 6 bases between. The CDR3 sequence is 13 residues long. CDR1 is SGHRS and CDR2 is YFSETQ in the germline V gene. CDR3 DNA: TGCGCCAGCAGCTTCGACAGGAACACTGAAGCTTTCTTT. It specifies CASSFDRNTEAFF.

The chain links TRBV5-4 to TRBJ2-3, with D perhaps matching TRBD2 (5 bases). Germline lookup yields CDR1 SGHNT and CDR2 YYREEE (reference sequence). The CDR3 extends over 15 amino acids. Trimming shortened V by 4 bases and J by 0 bases, and 12 bases separated the two germline ends. For the CDR3, the DNA is TGTGCCAGCAGCCGGAGCGGCACTAGCACAGATACGCAGTATTTT. Translated: CASSRSGTSTDTQYF.

The sample holds a few counts of this clone. The J gene is TRBJ1-1, the V gene TRBV11-2; D possibly corresponds to TRBD1 (6 bases). V lost 1 base, J lost 10 bases, and 13 bases lay in between. Germline CDR1 SGHAT, CDR2 FQNNGV. The CDR3 loop spans 13 amino acids. The chain's CDR3 is CASSLVQGSGAFF. DNA of the CDR3: TGTGCCAGCAGCTTAGTTCAGGGGTCGGGAGCTTTCTTT.

This chain links TRBV23-1 with TRBJ1-6; possibly TRBD1 for D (5 bases). TRBV23-1 is filed as an ORF, its function uncertain. Trimming took off 3 bases at V and 8 bases at J, with 14 bases between the two ends. The CDR3 length is 15 residues. CDR3 nucleotide sequence: TGCGCCAGCAGTCAGACAGAGGTCTGGGATTCACCCCTCCACTTT. Translated: CASSQTEVWDSPLHF.

This clone was recorded once. The CDR3 bases are TGTGCCAGTAGTATAATACGACAAGGGGATGGCTACACCTTC. Protein product: CASSIIRQGDGYTF. The chain combines TRBV19 with TRBJ1-2, with D tentatively TRBD1 (5 bases). Trimming removed 2 bases from V and 6 bases from J, with 13 bases in between. This CDR3 is 14 amino acids long. Germline CDR1 LNHDA, CDR2 SQIVND (reference sequence). Full variable domain (rest looked up from reference TRBV19 and TRBJ1-2): DGGITQSPKYLFRKEGQNVTLSCEQNLNHDAMYWYRQDPGQGLRLIYYSQIVNDFQKGDIAEGYSVSREKKESFPLTVTSAQKNPTAFYLCASSIIRQGDGYTFGSGTRLTVV.

The gene calls are TRBV5-4 and TRBJ1-1, with D uncertain. CDR1 is SGHNT and CDR2 is YYREEE in the germline V gene (reference sequence). The CDR3 is 13 amino acids. V dropped 0 bases and J dropped 4 bases, with 7 bases sitting between them. CDR3 sequence (DNA): TGTGCCAGCAGCTTGGTGGAGTCCACTGAAGCTTTCTTT. This gives the protein CASSLVESTEAFF.

This clone has just a few counts. The chain has TRBV7-9 and TRBJ2-3; 10 bases are a match to TRBD2. Germline CDR1 SEHNR, CDR2 FQNEAQ (reference sequence). This CDR3 spans 16 amino acids. J lost 9 bases, V lost 5 bases, and 14 bases had no gene match. CDR3 nucleotide sequence: TGTGCCAGCAGCCCCGGGACTAGCGCGGCGCGGGACACGCAGTATTTT. This sequence encodes CASSPGTSAARDTQYF. Supplemented by reference TRBV7-9 and TRBJ2-3, the full variable domain reads DTGVSQNPRHKITKRGQNVTFRCDPISEHNRLYWYRQTLGQGPEFLTYFQNEAQLEKSRLLSDRFSAERPKGSFSTLEIQRTEQGDSAMYLCASSPGTSAARDTQYFGPGTRLTVL.

This clone came up once. This chain connects TRBV7-2 to TRBJ2-5; 8 bases fit TRBD1. The J call is in doubt because the DNA end fits TRBJ2-7 better. The germline gives CDR1 SGHTA, CDR2 FQGNSA. CDR3 size: 14 residues. The CDR3 nucleotides read TGTGCCAGCAGCTTATCAGGGGGCCAGTACGAGCAGTACTTC. Protein product: CASSLSGGQYEQYF.

This clone was detected only once. Here the CDR3 reads CASSSKFRDRGRNTIYF. The CDR3 bases are TGTGCCAGCAGCTCCAAATTCCGGGACAGGGGTCGAAACACCATATATTTT. The V and J genes are TRBV11-3 and TRBJ1-3, with TRBD1 matching 10 bases. There are 17 residues in the CDR3. Per the germline V gene, CDR1 is SGHNT and CDR2 is YENEEA. Trimming at V came to 4 bases and at J to 5 bases, leaving 11 bases not matched to a gene.

The CDR3 reads CASSLRLEQYF. The DNA of the CDR3 is TGTGCCAGCAGTCTCCGACTAGAACAGTACTTC. The chain combines TRBV6-6 with TRBJ2-7, with D possibly TRBD2 on 6 matching bases. V lost 5 bases, J lost 10 bases, and 12 bases lay in between. The germline gives CDR1 MNHNY, CDR2 SVGAGI (reference sequence). CDR3 length: 11 amino acids.

This rearrangement joins TRBV18 to TRBJ1-2; D is possibly TRBD1 (5 bases). The V end was cut by 1 base, the J end by 6 bases, with 15 bases between. CDR3 length: 15 residues. Germline loops: CDR1 KGHSH, CDR2 LQKENI. The CDR3 sequence: CASSPRQGLDHGYTF. CDR3 nucleotide sequence: TGTGCCAGCTCACCACGTCAGGGACTAGACCATGGCTACACCTTC.

This CDR3 reads CASSRQRDSNQPQHF. The CDR3, as DNA: TGCGCCAGCAGCCGCCAGAGGGATAGCAATCAGCCCCAGCATTTT. The rearrangement uses TRBV4-1 and TRBJ1-5, with D hard to call. There are 15 residues in the CDR3. Germline V gives CDR1 MGHRA, CDR2 YSYEKL. V shed 4 bases and J shed 0 bases, with 10 bases lying between them.

The V gene is TRBV7-2, the J gene TRBJ2-2; D may be TRBD2 (6 bases). The CDR3 runs to 15 residues. Trimming pared 6 bases from V and 7 bases from J, leaving 18 bases between. Germline V lookup: CDR1 SGHTA, CDR2 FQGNSA. Written as DNA, the CDR3 is TGTGCCAGCAGTCCTCTGGGCCTAGCGATCGGGGAGCTGTTTTTT. It specifies CASSPLGLAIGELFF.

This clone was seen just once. This chain links TRBV25-1 with TRBJ2-2; perhaps TRBD2 as D (7 bases). The V end was cut by 3 bases, the J end by 1 base, with 12 bases between. This CDR3 has 16 amino acids. The V gene's germline CDR1 is MGHDK and CDR2 SYGVNS. The CDR3 reads CASSEAGAGNTGELFF. In DNA form, the CDR3 reads TGTGCCAGCAGTGAGGCGGGGGCGGGGAACACCGGGGAGCTGTTTTTT.

The rearrangement joins TRBV7-3 to TRBJ2-2; weak D call: TRBD2 (5 bases). V lost 5 bases, J lost 3 bases, and 16 bases lay in between. The germline V gene encodes CDR1 SGHTA and CDR2 FQGTGA. The CDR3 loop spans 16 amino acids. In DNA form, the CDR3 reads TGTGCCAGCAGCCCCCGAGACTATTCGGACACCGGGGAGCTGTTTTTT. Its protein product is CASSPRDYSDTGELFF.